This entry lists 2 T cell receptor beta chains sequenced from one sample in a study of blood T cell repertoires in COVID-19 (dated by TCRdb to the early 2020s). Library preparation used the immunoSEQ multiplex PCR assay. TCRdb's version of the immuneACCESS table is confined to in-frame rearrangements and falls short of the full clone set. An unresolved V gene accounts for under half of the shortfall where checked; the remainder is of unknown origin. The sample profile shows fewer than 200,000 clones; approximately 85% of them were found once. The top ten hold roughly 1.1% of the sample. Sample: peripheral blood. The receptors stem from a man aged 55 to 70 who had recovered from COVID-19.

This clone was seen a single time. The V and J genes are TRBV6-1 and TRBJ1-2, with 9 nucleotides matching TRBD1. The J segment lost 3 bases and the V segment lost 2 bases, leaving 10 bases of the junction unmatched. The CDR3 covers 17 residues. Germline-derived CDR1 and CDR2 are MNHNS and SASEGT. CDR3 in amino acids: CASSERTTGTGYYGYTF. DNA for the CDR3: TGTGCCAGCAGTGAAAGGACGACCGGGACAGGGTACTATGGCTACACCTTC.

This chain joins TRBV15 and TRBJ1-2; D is unclear. This CDR3 has 14 amino acids. Trimming removed 0 bases from V and 2 bases from J, with 7 bases in between. Germline V gene data show CDR1 as LNHNV and CDR2 as YYDKDF (reference sequence). CDR3 in DNA: TGTGCCACCAGCAGAGATTTGTCAAACTATGGCTACACCTTC. Residues: CATSRDLSNYGYTF.